This passage covers 25 T cell receptor beta chains from one sample sequenced in a study of post-analysis software for immune sequencing data. Study-wide results and caveats: Patients carried roughly 5 TRBV segments more frequently than controls did, and TRBV5-6, TRBV5-1 and TRBV20-1 were among them.

Included in the TCR beta cDNA libraries were unique molecular identifiers. A single record per CDR3 protein comes from TCRdb applying MiXCR to the PCR reads. The sample includes approximately 460,000 distinct CDR3 sequences, roughly 45% of them seen just once. For these TCRs, the target antigens are not known. Sequenced: blood. All receptors derive from a girl between 10 and 17 years old with multiple sclerosis.

This clonotype was found a few times. V and J are TRBV10-3 and TRBJ2-5, with a possible D match to TRBD2 (6 bases). This CDR3 is 15 amino acids long. Trimming pared 6 bases from V and 0 bases from J, leaving 14 bases between. Germline loops: CDR1 ENHRY, CDR2 SYGVKD. The CDR3 is CAISGDSMYQETQYF. The CDR3 bases are TGTGCCATCAGCGGGGACTCTATGTACCAAGAGACCCAGTACTTC.

The rearrangement links TRBV7-2 to TRBJ1-4, with a possible D match to TRBD1 (6 bases). The germline gives CDR1 SGHTA, CDR2 FQGNSA. V was shortened by 5 bases and J by 3 bases, with 10 bases between the two germline ends. The CDR3 has 14 amino acids. In DNA, the CDR3 is TGTGCCAGCAGCCTGGACAGTTCTAATGAAAAACTGTTTTTT. It translates to CASSLDSSNEKLFF.

The chain combines TRBV10-2 with TRBJ1-4, with D uncertain. The CDR3 totals 13 residues. The germline V and J ends were trimmed by 7 bases and 6 bases, with 12 bases remaining between them. From germline, CDR1 is WSHSY and CDR2 SAAADI. The CDR3: CASNRGSDEKLFF. The CDR3 nucleotides are TGCGCCAGCAATCGAGGGTCCGATGAAAAACTGTTTTTT.

This clonotype was seen only a few times. The DNA for the CDR3 is TGCAGCGTTGACGGACATTCACAAGAGACCCAGTACTTC. Translated: CSVDGHSQETQYF. The chain uses TRBV29-1 and TRBJ2-5; D is perhaps TRBD1 (5 bases). Looked up from germline, CDR1 is SQVTM and CDR2 is ANQGSEA. The CDR3 is 13 amino acids. V lost 3 bases to trimming and J lost 2 bases, with 10 bases between them.

V is TRBV7-2 and J is TRBJ2-7, with 7 bases aligning to TRBD2. CDR3 length equals 18 residues. Trimming at V came to 4 bases and at J to 8 bases, leaving 23 bases not matched to a gene. Germline assignment: CDR1 SGHTA and CDR2 FQGNSA. The CDR3 loop reads CASSYQSGKRGTLYKQYF. DNA for the CDR3: TGTGCCAGCAGCTATCAGTCGGGAAAGCGGGGAACCCTATACAAGCAGTACTTC. The variable domain in full, with the rest retrieved from reference TRBV7-2 and TRBJ2-7, is GAGVSQSPSNKVTEKGKDVELRCDPISGHTALYWYRQSLGQGLEFLIYFQGNSAPDKSGLPSDRFSAERTGGSVSTLTIQRTQQEDSAVYLCASSYQSGKRGTLYKQYFGPGTRLTVT.

This chain links TRBV20-1 with TRBJ1-1; no reliable D call. The CDR3 extends over 16 amino acids. Germline V gene lookup returns CDR1 DFQATT and CDR2 SNEGSKA (reference sequence). V lost 0 bases and J lost 0, with 14 bases in between. The CDR3 spells CSARDHHGPMNTEAFF. CDR3 DNA sequence: TGCAGTGCTAGAGACCACCACGGGCCGATGAACACTGAAGCTTTCTTT.

This clonotype was detected only a few times. J is TRBJ1-2 and V is TRBV7-6; 8 positions match TRBD1. From germline, CDR1 is SGHVS and CDR2 FNYEAQ. The CDR3 has 17 amino acids. J gave up 3 bases and V 0 bases, and 9 bases lay outside the gene matches. CDR3 DNA: TGTGCCAGCAGCTTAGCGCGCAGGGGGCGAATAGACTATGGCTACACCTTC. Translated: CASSLARRGRIDYGYTF. The variable domain in full, with the rest retrieved from reference TRBV7-6 and TRBJ1-2, is GAGVSQSPRYKVTKRGQDVALRCDPISGHVSLYWYRQALGQGPEFLTYFNYEAQQDKSGLPNDRFSAERPEGSISTLTIQRTEQRDSAMYRCASSLARRGRIDYGYTFGSGTRLTVV.

The CDR3 loop is CASSLTGGTTEAFF. The DNA of the CDR3 is TGTGCCAGCAGTTTGACAGGGGGAACAACTGAAGCTTTCTTT. The chain carries TRBV27 and TRBJ1-1, with 9 bases aligning to TRBD1. CDR3 length: 14 residues. Germline lookup yields CDR1 MNHEY and CDR2 SMNVEV (reference sequence). The V segment lost 3 bases and the J segment 5 bases; nucleotides outside the gene matches: 4.

This chain connects TRBV7-2 to TRBJ1-1, with D perhaps matching TRBD1 (6 bases). Germline V lookup: CDR1 SGHTA, CDR2 FQGNSA. This CDR3 has 15 amino acids. The V gene lost 0 bases and the J gene lost 10 bases, with 18 bases spanning the gap. The CDR3 DNA is TGTGCCAGCAGCTTAGCGCCCTCGGGGGGCGTAGGAGCTTTCTTT. Encoded protein: CASSLAPSGGVGAFF.

This clonotype occurred a few times. The rearrangement links TRBV10-3 to TRBJ2-7; 9 bases match TRBD1. J gave up 6 bases and V 9 bases, and 6 bases lay outside the gene matches. From germline, CDR1 is ENHRY and CDR2 SYGVKD. CDR3 length: 12 amino acids. The CDR3 sequence: CAISQGAGEQYF. CDR3 nucleotide sequence: TGTGCCATTTCACAGGGGGCTGGCGAGCAGTACTTC.

V usage is TRBV20-1 and J usage is TRBJ2-5; D ambiguous. Germline CDR1 is DFQATT and CDR2 is SNEGSKA (reference sequence). This CDR3 region has 13 residues. Trimming left V 3 bases short and J 11 bases short, with 19 bases between. CDR3 sequence: CSARGLGNPLQYF. Written as DNA, the CDR3 is TGCAGTGCTAGGGGCCTCGGAAACCCCCTGCAGTACTTC.

This clonotype showed up just a few times. The rearrangement joins TRBV6-5 to TRBJ2-7, with TRBD1 matching over 9 bases. The J segment lost 3 bases and the V segment lost 6 bases, leaving 6 bases of the junction unmatched. This CDR3 comprises 14 residues. Germline CDR1 and CDR2: MNHEY and SVGAGI. CDR3 nucleotides: TGTGCCAGCAGGGACAGGGGCAGCCTCTACGAGCAGTACTTC. Translated, it gives CASRDRGSLYEQYF.

This chain links TRBV6-1 with TRBJ2-3; 10 bases agree with TRBD1. The trim removed 10 bases at V and 0 bases at J, leaving 4 bases unmatched. This CDR3 is 14 amino acids long. Germline V gene sequence: CDR1 MNHNS, CDR2 SASEGT. The CDR3 nucleotides are TGTGCCACTTGGGACAGGGGAAGCACAGATACGCAGTATTTT. This sequence encodes CATWDRGSTDTQYF.

This chain links TRBV5-1 with TRBJ2-5, with D perhaps TRBD1 or TRBD2 (7 bases each). V was clipped by 0 bases and J by 5 bases, with 14 bases between them. This CDR3 contains 15 residues. Germline V lookup: CDR1 SGHRS, CDR2 YFSETQ. CDR3 sequence reads: CASSLVRGTEETQYF. The DNA of the CDR3 is TGCGCCAGCAGCTTGGTGCGGGGGACAGAGGAGACCCAGTACTTC.

This clonotype was counted only a few times. V and J are TRBV4-2 and TRBJ2-7; the D gene is possibly TRBD2 (6 bases). Trimming shortened V by 1 base and J by 2 bases, and 9 bases separated the two germline ends. CDR3 length: 14 amino acids. Germline CDR1 reads LGHNA; CDR2 reads YNFKEQ. The CDR3 spells CASSQGLVTYEQYF. DNA for the CDR3: TGTGCCAGCAGCCAAGGACTAGTTACCTACGAGCAGTACTTC.

This clonotype was seen a few times. The V gene is TRBV20-1, the J gene TRBJ2-3, with D maybe TRBD1 (6 bases). The CDR3 runs to 14 residues. CDR1 is DFQATT and CDR2 is SNEGSKA in the germline V gene (reference sequence). Trimming stripped 5 bases from V and 2 bases from J, with 14 bases between. CDR3 region: CSAQQQGPTDTQYF. DNA of the CDR3: TGCAGTGCTCAGCAACAGGGACCCACAGATACGCAGTATTTT.

The chain is built from TRBV27 and TRBJ1-4, with 9 bases identical to TRBD1. V gave up 3 bases and J gave up 7 bases; unmatched junction bases: 9. Germline V gene lookup returns CDR1 MNHEY and CDR2 SMNVEV (reference sequence). The CDR3 consists of 16 residues. The CDR3 nucleotides read TGTGCCAGCAGTTTGGGTACAGGGGGCGCGGGTGAAAAACTGTTTTTT. It is translated as CASSLGTGGAGEKLFF.

The chain joins TRBV28 to TRBJ1-2, with no clear D. This CDR3 is built from 15 residues. The V gene's germline CDR1 is MDHEN and CDR2 SYDVKM. The V end was cut by 4 bases, the J end by 7 bases, with 19 bases between. The CDR3 DNA sequence: TGTGCCAGCAGTTCCCCTTCATTAGGAGGGAGTGGCTACACCTTC. Amino acids: CASSSPSLGGSGYTF.

The chain uses TRBV27 and TRBJ2-1; the match to TRBD2 covers 13 bases. The CDR3 covers 18 residues. The V gene end was trimmed by 5 bases and the J gene end by 0 bases; junction bases not matched to a gene: 7. From germline, CDR1 is MNHEY and CDR2 SMNVEV (reference sequence). Written as DNA, the CDR3 is TGTGCCAGCAGTCCCGGACTAGCGGGAGACTACTCCTACAATGAGCAGTTCTTC. It codes for CASSPGLAGDYSYNEQFF.

The rearrangement joins TRBV4-1 to TRBJ2-7, with 9 bases identical to TRBD2. J was trimmed by 0 bases and V by 1 base; bases with no gene match: 4. Germline V gene sequence: CDR1 MGHRA, CDR2 YSYEKL. The CDR3 totals 16 residues. The CDR3 protein is CASSQARTSDSYEQYF. Here the CDR3 DNA reads TGCGCCAGCAGCCAAGCTCGGACTAGCGACTCCTACGAGCAGTACTTC.

The sample holds a few counts of this clonotype. The genes are TRBV4-1 and TRBJ2-1; 8 nucleotides match TRBD2. The germline V gene encodes CDR1 MGHRA and CDR2 YSYEKL. This CDR3 has 18 amino acids. Unmatched junction bases numbered 13, after V lost 1 base and J lost 5 bases. In DNA form, the CDR3 reads TGCGCCAGCAGCCAAGTAGCGGCGGGAGGAGATCCGAACAATGAGCAGTTCTTC. Protein: CASSQVAAGGDPNNEQFF.

This clonotype was detected a few times. The V gene is TRBV5-1, the J gene TRBJ2-1; 9 bases align to TRBD1. J lost 7 bases, V lost 4 bases, and 9 bases had no gene match. Germline V gene lookup returns CDR1 SGHRS and CDR2 YFSETQ. The CDR3 runs 15 residues. In nucleotides, the CDR3 is TGCGCCAGCAGCGTTACAGGGGGCGTGGAGAATGAGCAGTTCTTC. Translated: CASSVTGGVENEQFF. The whole variable domain, filled in from reference TRBV5-1 and TRBJ2-1, reads KAGVTQTPRYLIKTRGQQVTLSCSPISGHRSVSWYQQTPGQGLQFLFEYFSETQRNKGNFPGRFSGRQFSNSRSEMNVSTLELGDSALYLCASSVTGGVENEQFFGPGTRLTVL.

The chain combines TRBV5-1 with TRBJ1-2, with D hard to call. This CDR3 comprises 14 residues. The germline gives CDR1 SGHRS, CDR2 YFSETQ. V was cut by 4 bases and J by 0 bases, with 10 bases left in between. The CDR3 protein is CASSPRSANYGYTF. CDR3 DNA sequence: TGCGCCAGCAGCCCACGATCAGCTAACTATGGCTACACCTTC.

This clonotype was detected only a few times. The rearrangement joins TRBV7-2 to TRBJ2-5, with TRBD2 matching 12 bases. The J segment lost 5 bases and the V segment lost 5 bases, leaving 9 bases of the junction unmatched. The CDR3 extends over 16 amino acids. Germline CDR1 and CDR2: SGHTA and FQGNSA. The CDR3 DNA is TGTGCCAGCAGCCGGACTAGCGGGACTCGATTGGAGACCCAGTACTTC. Its translation: CASSRTSGTRLETQYF.

This chain links TRBV5-1 with TRBJ2-5; the D gene could be TRBD1 or TRBD2 (5 bases each). The CDR3 spans 15 residues. V lost 9 bases and J 1 base, leaving 19 bases between the germline ends. Germline lookup yields CDR1 SGHRS and CDR2 YFSETQ. CDR3 bases: TGCGCCATCCGACCTACGGGGCTACCCCAAGAGACCCAGTACTTC. As protein: CAIRPTGLPQETQYF.